The 21 T cell receptor beta chains presented below share a single source sample, sequenced in a study of TIL therapy for anti-PD-1-resistant metastatic lung cancer. The libraries were made with immunoSEQ v3. Clones were sequenced by immunoSEQ multiplex PCR, and TCRdb holds only the in-frame ones, with some missing. Among about 10,000 clones listed, approximately 60% were seen once. Time point described: pre-treatment sample, taken before nivolumab and TIL therapy. The tumor samples were excised metastases, mostly pleural nodules or supraclavicular lymph nodes. Sequenced material: tumor tissue, taken at baseline. These receptors were taken from a person aged 25-80 years with non-small cell lung cancer.

The J gene is TRBJ1-2, the V gene TRBV7-9; D not resolved. Trimming removed 1 base from V and 6 bases from J, with 9 bases in between. Per the germline V gene, CDR1 is SEHNR and CDR2 is FQNEAQ (reference sequence). CDR3 length: 13 residues. In DNA form, the CDR3 reads TGTGCCAGCAGCTTAGTGTTGGATCATGGCTACACCTTC. Translating gives CASSLVLDHGYTF.

The rearrangement uses TRBV5-6 and TRBJ1-2; D is unresolved. V gave up 6 bases and J gave up 8 bases, with 20 bases separating them. The CDR3 extends over 14 amino acids. Germline CDR1 reads SGHDT; CDR2 reads YYEEEE. The CDR3 bases are TGTGCCAGCACCGACCGATCCAGAACTTTCGGCTACACCTTC. This gives the protein CASTDRSRTFGYTF.

This chain uses TRBV30 with TRBJ1-1; D remains unclear. Trimming took off 4 bases at V and 4 bases at J, with 7 bases between the two ends. The germline V gene encodes CDR1 GTSNPN and CDR2 SVGIG (reference sequence). The length of the CDR3 is 11 residues. CDR3 bases: TGTGCCTGGACCGCCCCCACTGAAGCTTTCTTT. It specifies CAWTAPTEAFF. Complete variable domain (other parts from reference TRBV30 and TRBJ1-1): SQTIHQWPATLVQPVGSPLSLECTVEGTSNPNLYWYRQAAGRGLQLLFYSVGIGQISSEVPQNLSASRPQDRQFILSSKKLLLSDSGFYLCAWTAPTEAFFGQGTRLTVV.

This clone is judged medium-sized. The genes are TRBV10-1 and TRBJ2-7; no clear D. Germline loops: CDR1 WNHNN, CDR2 SYGVQD (reference sequence). The germline V and J ends were trimmed by 7 bases and 2 bases, with 6 bases remaining between them. This CDR3 region has 11 residues. The CDR3 sequence: CASTRTYEQYF. For the CDR3, the DNA is TGCGCCAGCACCAGGACCTACGAGCAGTACTTC.

The count of this clone is one. This rearrangement joins TRBV6-5 to TRBJ2-3, with D possibly being TRBD1 (6 bases). Trimming took off 0 bases at V and 1 base at J, with 8 bases between the two ends. The CDR3 is 15 residues long. From germline, CDR1 is MNHEY and CDR2 SVGAGI. The CDR3 nucleotides are TGTGCCAGCAGTTACTCCGCAGGGGGCACAGATACGCAGTATTTT. Residues: CASSYSAGGTDTQYF.

CDR3 nucleotides: TGTGCCAGCAGCTTGAACAGGGGGATTGAGACCCAGTACTTC. This encodes CASSLNRGIETQYF. This chain uses TRBV5-4 with TRBJ2-5; 8 positions agree with TRBD1. V dropped 1 base and J dropped 5; count of bases not matched to a gene: 4. The V gene's germline CDR1 is SGHNT and CDR2 YYREEE (reference sequence). The CDR3 runs to 14 residues.

The chain joins TRBV10-3 to TRBJ1-1; D gene ambiguous. The germline V gene encodes CDR1 ENHRY and CDR2 SYGVKD. This CDR3 has 14 residues. Trimming took off 3 bases at V and 0 bases at J, with 8 bases between the two ends. The CDR3 nucleotides read TGTGCCATCAGTGATAACAGATTGAACACTGAAGCTTTCTTT. It specifies CAISDNRLNTEAFF.

The chain links TRBV11-2 to TRBJ2-7, with TRBD2 matching 10 bases. The CDR3 is 15 amino acids. V shed 4 bases and J 7 bases; nucleotides not matched to a gene: 10. Germline lookup yields CDR1 SGHAT and CDR2 FQNNGV. The CDR3 protein is CASSSGWVAGGEQYF. CDR3 in DNA: TGTGCCAGCAGCTCGGGTTGGGTAGCGGGGGGAGAGCAGTACTTC.

The J gene is TRBJ2-3, the V gene TRBV7-9; 12 nucleotides line up with TRBD1. Germline trimming cut 4 bases from V and 6 bases from J; bases unmatched to any gene: 5. The germline CDR1 and CDR2 sequences are SEHNR and FQNEAQ (reference sequence). The CDR3 totals 15 residues. CDR3 sequence: CASSSGTGGSDTQYF. The CDR3 DNA sequence: TGTGCCAGCAGCTCCGGGACAGGGGGCTCCGATACGCAGTATTTT.

The chain is built from TRBV2 and TRBJ1-1; D gene ambiguous. Between the trimmed V and J ends, which lost 10 bases and 4 bases, there was a span of 13 bases. CDR3 length equals 12 residues. Germline CDR1 reads SNHLY; CDR2 reads FYNNEI. The CDR3 DNA is TGTGCCACCCATGGATGGTCCACTGAAGCTTTCTTT. As protein: CATHGWSTEAFF.

The chain combines TRBV21-1 with TRBJ1-6; TRBD1 reflects the table's D call only, with no check against the DNA. TRBV21-1 is noted as a pseudogene. The CDR3 loop spans 19 amino acids. The CDR3 region is CASSKWKGQAGSYNSPLHF. The CDR3 coding sequence is TGTGCCAGCAGCAAATGGAAGGGGCAGGCTGGGTCCTATAATTCACCCCTCCACTTT.

The chain carries TRBV12-5 and TRBJ2-1; no clear D gene. This CDR3 is 14 amino acids long. Between the trimmed V and J ends, which lost 6 bases and 0 bases, there was a span of 9 bases. CDR1 is LGHNT and CDR2 is FRNRAP in the germline V gene. CDR3 in DNA: TGTGCTAGTGGCATCCCCCCCTCCTACAATGAGCAGTTCTTC. The encoded protein is CASGIPPSYNEQFF.

A few counts support this clone. This chain links TRBV7-8 with TRBJ2-7; a possible D gene is TRBD1 (6 bases). The CDR3 totals 14 residues. Germline V lookup: CDR1 SGHVS, CDR2 FQNEAQ. Trimming left V 0 bases short and J 3 bases short, with 9 bases between. CDR3 in amino acids: CASSLAHRDYEQYF. CDR3 sequence (DNA): TGTGCCAGCAGCTTAGCGCACAGGGACTACGAGCAGTACTTC.

This clone showed up just a few times. CDR3 DNA sequence: TGCGCCAGCAGCTTGGGAGACAGCCAAAGCAATCAGCCCCAGCATTTT. This sequence encodes CASSLGDSQSNQPQHF. The chain couples TRBV5-1 to TRBJ1-5; D possibly corresponds to TRBD1 (5 bases). Per the germline V gene, CDR1 is SGHRS and CDR2 is YFSETQ. V lost 0 bases and J 1 base, leaving 11 bases between the germline ends. The length of the CDR3 is 16 residues. The whole variable domain, filled in from reference TRBV5-1 and TRBJ1-5, reads KAGVTQTPRYLIKTRGQQVTLSCSPISGHRSVSWYQQTPGQGLQFLFEYFSETQRNKGNFPGRFSGRQFSNSRSEMNVSTLELGDSALYLCASSLGDSQSNQPQHFGDGTRLSIL.

The chain joins TRBV6-5 to TRBJ2-7; no clear D gene. Germline lookup yields CDR1 MNHEY and CDR2 SVGAGI. V lost 2 bases, J lost 4 bases, and 9 bases lay in between. The CDR3 extends over 13 amino acids. The CDR3 bases are TGTGCCAGCAGTTACAACCCCGGGTACGAGCAGTACTTC. Its translation is CASSYNPGYEQYF.

The V call is TRBV7-9, the J call TRBJ1-1; weak D call: TRBD1 (6 bases). The CDR3 extends over 13 amino acids. The V end lost 10 bases, the J end lost 0 bases, and 12 bases lay between the germline ends. Germline values: CDR1 SEHNR, CDR2 FQNEAQ (reference sequence). Here the CDR3 DNA reads TGTGCCATCCGAGGGGGGATGAACACTGAAGCTTTCTTT. It specifies CAIRGGMNTEAFF.

This clone showed up just a few times. V gene TRBV4-2 combines with J gene TRBJ2-1; perhaps TRBD1 as D (5 bases). CDR3 length: 12 residues. Germline CDR1 reads LGHNA; CDR2 reads YNFKEQ. The V end was cut by 6 bases, the J end by 6 bases, with 9 bases between. The CDR3 DNA is TGTGCCAGCAGGGGGCGCCGCAATGAGCAGTTCTTC. This translates into CASRGRRNEQFF.

This clone has a handful of counts. The V call is TRBV19, the J call TRBJ1-5; D unclear. The CDR3 length is 14 residues. V lost 2 bases and J 0 bases, leaving 5 bases between the germline ends. Germline assignment: CDR1 LNHDA and CDR2 SQIVND (reference sequence). The DNA of the CDR3 is TGTGCCAGTAGTATACGGATTAGCAATCAGCCCCAGCATTTT. Protein: CASSIRISNQPQHF.

This clone is a singleton in its sample. The chain is built from TRBV5-8 and TRBJ2-2; D possibly corresponds to TRBD1 (5 bases). The CDR3 sequence is 14 residues long. Germline CDR1 SGHTS, CDR2 YDEGEE. V gave up 4 bases and J gave up 7 bases, with 14 bases separating them. The CDR3 DNA follows: TGTGCCAGCAGCGTTACAGGATATTACGGGGAGCTGTTTTTT. The encoded protein is CASSVTGYYGELFF.

The rearrangement links TRBV6-5 to TRBJ2-5; the D gene is possibly TRBD1 (8 bases). The V gene lost 6 bases and the J gene lost 5 bases, with 13 bases spanning the gap. The CDR3 spans 13 residues. Germline V CDR1 and CDR2: MNHEY, SVGAGI. CDR3 sequence (DNA): TGTGCCAGCAGACAGGGGGGGATCGAGACCCAGTACTTC. Translated: CASRQGGIETQYF.

V gene TRBV28 combines with J gene TRBJ1-2; D ambiguous. The CDR3 sequence is 11 residues long. The germline V gene has CDR1 MDHEN and CDR2 SYDVKM. V was trimmed by 3 bases and J by 9 bases, leaving 8 bases between them. The chain's CDR3 is CASSFDKSYTF. CDR3 DNA sequence: TGTGCCAGCAGTTTTGATAAGAGCTACACCTTC.